This paragraph reports one T cell receptor beta chain. These data originate in a study of shared clonotypes between healthy human individuals. Sequencing used immunoSEQ multiplex PCR; TCRdb keeps in-frame clones, though not all of them. This sample has over a million clones, with around four fifths found just once. Sequenced sample: memory CD4+ T cells sorted from blood. Indicated subset: CD45RA-negative fraction. This sequence originates from a man aged 18-30 years in good health.

CDR3 sequence reads: CASGISGSPTYEQYF. The CDR3 nucleotides are TGTGCCAGCGGAATTAGCGGGAGCCCCACCTACGAGCAGTACTTC. The V call is TRBV13, the J call TRBJ2-7; 9 positions match TRBD2. The V segment lost 8 bases and the J segment 2 bases; nucleotides outside the gene matches: 10. The CDR3 loop spans 15 amino acids. Per germline, CDR1 PRHDT and CDR2 FYEKMQ (reference sequence).